This section outlines one T cell receptor beta chain sequence together with its context. The antigen is unknown. Scientists made TCR beta cDNA using 5'RACE template switching with UMIs. TCRdb reprocessed the 5' RACE reads, with one entry per CDR3 protein and no DNA. Its clone listing holds 200,000 to 300,000 distinct CDR3 sequences. This sample is part of a study of T cells expressing NK-cell markers. Across the study: Of eight sequenced donors, seven were HCMV-seropositive and one HCMV-seronegative.

Study-level results: Among CD8+ T cells from roughly six donors, dominant NKG2C+ clonotypes accounted for roughly 1.0-8%. It was still unclear whether expanded NKG2C+ T cell clones were HCMV specific.

This CDR3 comprises 11 residues. Germline V CDR1 and CDR2: DFQATT, SNEGSKA (reference sequence). The sequencing sample was made of blood T cells: a sorted CD56 or NKG2C T cell subset, CD4+ or CD8+ T cells, or bulk PBMC T cells (not recorded which). The rearrangement links TRBV20-1 to TRBJ2-4; lacking DNA, the TRBD1 call made by TCRdb goes unchecked. The source is a woman aged 18 to 69 in good health. The CDR3 here is CSAQGENIQYF.